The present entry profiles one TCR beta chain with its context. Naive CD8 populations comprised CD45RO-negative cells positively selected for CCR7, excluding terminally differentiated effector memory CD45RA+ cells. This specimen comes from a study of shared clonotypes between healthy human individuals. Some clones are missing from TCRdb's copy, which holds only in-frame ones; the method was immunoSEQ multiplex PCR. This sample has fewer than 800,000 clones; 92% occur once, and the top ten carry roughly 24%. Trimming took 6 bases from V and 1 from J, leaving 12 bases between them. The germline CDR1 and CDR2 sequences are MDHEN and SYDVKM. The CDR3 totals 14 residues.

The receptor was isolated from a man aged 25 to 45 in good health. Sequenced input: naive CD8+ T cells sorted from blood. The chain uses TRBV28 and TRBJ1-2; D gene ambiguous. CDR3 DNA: TGTGCCAGCAGACAGTACGAAAGTAACTATGGCTACACCTTC. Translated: CASRQYESNYGYTF.